This entry lists 29 T cell receptor beta chains sequenced from one sample in a study of blood T cells in healthy people across ages. For the second PCR, which ran for 7 to 11 cycles, a sample-barcoded 5' primer and a J-beta primer mix were used. TCRdb re-derived calls from the 5' RACE reads in MiXCR, one entry per CDR3 protein. Of approximately 770,000 distinct CDR3 sequences listed, 55% to 75% are singletons. Sequences were obtained from blood. These receptors originate from a man under 40 in good health.

The chain couples TRBV7-2 to TRBJ2-1; D remains ambiguous. The germline gives CDR1 SGHTA, CDR2 FQGNSA. Trimming shortened V by 3 bases and J by 10 bases, and 13 bases separated the two germline ends. This CDR3 comprises 13 residues. In DNA form, the CDR3 reads TGTGCCAGCAGCTTGCAAAAAGGAGCGGAGCAGTTCTTC. Encoded protein: CASSLQKGAEQFF.

The sample holds a few counts of this clonotype. The chain has TRBV30 and TRBJ1-4, with TRBD1 matching 9 bases. Germline-derived CDR1 and CDR2 are GTSNPN and SVGIG (reference sequence). V was clipped by 5 bases and J by 5 bases; unmatched bases: 6. CDR3 length: 14 residues. Written as DNA, the CDR3 is TGTGCCTGGGCCCCAGGACAGGGGAATGAAAAACTGTTTTTT. Translating gives CAWAPGQGNEKLFF.

About this clonotype itself: At one of its ends the junction is not consistent with the germline gene, which may arise from a read error. This chain connects TRBV20-1 to TRBJ2-1; D is tentatively TRBD1 or TRBD2 (6 bases each). This CDR3 is 13 amino acids long. Germline CDR1 reads DFQATT; CDR2 reads SNEGSKA (reference sequence). CDR3 in DNA: TGCAGTGGAGGGGGGAGCTCCTACAGTGAGCAGTTCTTC. Its protein product is CSGGGSSYSEQFF.

This chain connects TRBV7-2 to TRBJ2-1; either TRBD1 or TRBD2 may fit D (5 bases each). This CDR3 comprises 15 residues. Germline V CDR1 and CDR2: SGHTA, FQGNSA. V lost 6 bases and J lost 6, with 18 bases in between. CDR3 DNA sequence: TGTGCCAGCAGGAATTCCCCCGGGGCCACCAATGAGCAGTTCTTC. Protein product: CASRNSPGATNEQFF. Combining the CDR3 with reference TRBV7-2 and TRBJ2-1 gives the whole variable domain GAGVSQSPSNKVTEKGKDVELRCDPISGHTALYWYRQSLGQGLEFLIYFQGNSAPDKSGLPSDRFSAERTGGSVSTLTIQRTQQEDSAVYLCASRNSPGATNEQFFGPGTRLTVL.

This clonotype was seen a handful of times. The CDR3 DNA reads TGCAGCGTCAGTATAGATAGCAATCAGCCCCAGCATTTT. Its translation: CSVSIDSNQPQHF. The V call is TRBV29-1, the J call TRBJ1-5; no clear D. This CDR3 spans 13 amino acids. Germline V gene data show CDR1 as SQVTM and CDR2 as ANQGSEA. V dropped 6 bases and J dropped 0 bases, with 9 bases sitting between them.

The chain joins TRBV7-6 to TRBJ1-1; maybe TRBD1 (5 bases). CDR1 is SGHVS, CDR2 FNYEAQ, per germline. The CDR3 is made up of 15 amino acids. V lost 0 bases to trimming and J lost 0 bases, with 8 bases between them. For the CDR3, the DNA is TGTGCCAGCAGCTTAGCGACAGCGATGAACACTGAAGCTTTCTTT. Translated, it gives CASSLATAMNTEAFF.

This clonotype has only a few counts. The genes are TRBV27 and TRBJ1-1; 7 bases map to TRBD1. The CDR3 extends over 13 amino acids. Per the germline V gene, CDR1 is MNHEY and CDR2 is SMNVEV (reference sequence). The J segment lost 8 bases and the V segment lost 5 bases, leaving 8 bases of the junction unmatched. The CDR3 nucleotides read TGTGCCAGCAGTCAAGCAACGGGACAGGAAGCTTTCTTT. Residues: CASSQATGQEAFF.

This clonotype was seen more than once but under ten times. The chain employs TRBV12-5 and TRBJ2-5; 7 nucleotides agree with TRBD1. Unmatched junction bases numbered 2, after V lost 7 bases and J lost 3 bases. Germline values: CDR1 LGHNT, CDR2 FRNRAP. CDR3 size: 12 residues. CDR3 loop: CASATGKETQYF. CDR3 nucleotide sequence: TGTGCTAGTGCGACAGGGAAAGAGACCCAGTACTTC.

The V and J genes are TRBV20-1 and TRBJ1-2; the D is unclear. In germline, CDR1 is DFQATT, CDR2 SNEGSKA (reference sequence). The CDR3 sequence is 11 residues long. The ends were cut back, 1 base at V and 6 bases at J, with 6 bases in the middle. CDR3 nucleotide sequence: TGCAGTGCTAGAGCGGCAGATGGCTACACCTTC. Encoded protein: CSARAADGYTF.

Notes on this clonotype: A read error may account for a junction end that differs from germline. The chain is built from TRBV5-6 and TRBJ2-6; the match to TRBD1 covers 7 bases. This CDR3 has 21 residues. The V gene's germline CDR1 is SGHDT and CDR2 YYEEEE. The CDR3: CASSFPRQGDPLNSGANVLTF. CDR3 bases: TGTGCCAGCAGCTTCCCGAGACAGGGCGACCCATTAAACTCTGGTGCCAACGTCCTGACTTTC.

V is TRBV4-2 and J is TRBJ2-6, with D perhaps matching TRBD1 (6 bases). The germline gives CDR1 LGHNA, CDR2 YNFKEQ. This CDR3 contains 16 residues. V was trimmed by 4 bases and J by 4 bases, leaving 14 bases between them. CDR3 bases: TGTGCCAGCAGCCCACACACAGGGTCGGGGGCCAACGTCCTGACTTTC. It is translated as CASSPHTGSGANVLTF.

The chain joins TRBV29-1 to TRBJ2-3; 7 bases are shared with TRBD1. This CDR3 is built from 13 residues. V lost 7 bases, J lost 4 bases, and 8 bases stayed unmatched. Germline V gives CDR1 SQVTM, CDR2 ANQGSEA. This CDR3 is CSGATGRADTQYF. DNA of the CDR3: TGCAGCGGAGCGACAGGGAGAGCAGATACGCAGTATTTT.

The chain's CDR3 is CASSSSAPAVSRGYTF. CDR3 DNA: TGTGCCAGCAGTTCTTCCGCCCCGGCGGTGAGTCGTGGCTACACCTTC. V usage is TRBV28 and J usage is TRBJ1-2, with D uncertain. Germline CDR1 is MDHEN and CDR2 is SYDVKM. Between the trimmed V and J ends, which lost 4 bases and 7 bases, there was a span of 22 bases. The CDR3 runs 16 residues.

The chain uses TRBV25-1 and TRBJ1-4, with a possible D match to TRBD1 (6 bases). In germline, CDR1 is MGHDK, CDR2 SYGVNS. V lost 6 bases to trimming and J lost 5 bases, with 19 bases between them. There are 16 residues in the CDR3. The CDR3 sequence is CASSLNQQGRNEKLFF. CDR3 bases: TGTGCCAGCAGCCTAAACCAACAGGGAAGGAATGAAAAACTGTTTTTT.

V is TRBV28 and J is TRBJ2-3; D not certain. The CDR3 extends over 13 amino acids. Germline CDR1 is MDHEN and CDR2 is SYDVKM. V lost 7 bases and J 0 bases, leaving 8 bases between the germline ends. CDR3 bases: TGTGCCAGCAAGGTCGGAAGCACAGATACGCAGTATTTT. This gives the protein CASKVGSTDTQYF.

The CDR3 nucleotides read TGTGCCAGCAACGAACCGGGGGGAACTAAAAAACAAGAGACCCAGTACTTC. It yields the protein CASNEPGGTKKQETQYF. The chain employs TRBV28 and TRBJ2-5, with 7 bases aligning to TRBD2. This CDR3 has 17 amino acids. The germline gives CDR1 MDHEN, CDR2 SYDVKM. J was trimmed by 2 bases and V by 7 bases; bases with no gene match: 16.

CDR3: CASSSQGVGYTF. The CDR3 DNA is TGTGCCAGCTCATCTCAGGGGGTAGGCTACACCTTC. The chain uses TRBV28 and TRBJ1-2; 7 bases line up with TRBD1. Trimming took 8 bases from V and 8 from J; bases not matched to a gene: 8. There are 12 residues in the CDR3. The germline V gene encodes CDR1 MDHEN and CDR2 SYDVKM.

CDR3 loop: CSARDRGDGANVLTF. The CDR3 DNA reads as TGCAGTGCTAGAGACCGGGGAGATGGGGCCAACGTCCTGACTTTC. The chain couples TRBV20-1 to TRBJ2-6; possibly TRBD2 for D (5 bases). Trimming pared 0 bases from V and 3 bases from J, leaving 9 bases between. In germline, CDR1 is DFQATT, CDR2 SNEGSKA (reference sequence). CDR3 length: 15 amino acids.

A few counts support this clonotype. The gene calls are TRBV29-1 and TRBJ2-1; TRBD2 matches at 12 bases. The CDR3 loop spans 20 amino acids. V was clipped by 0 bases and J by 4 bases; unmatched bases: 16. Germline CDR1 is SQVTM and CDR2 is ANQGSEA. CDR3: CSVEEIGFVLAGGNYNEQFF. CDR3 DNA sequence: TGCAGCGTTGAAGAGATCGGATTTGTACTAGCGGGAGGTAATTACAATGAGCAGTTCTTC.

The sample holds a few counts of this clonotype. This chain links TRBV5-5 with TRBJ2-3; D gene unclear. This CDR3 spans 13 amino acids. Germline V gives CDR1 SGHKS, CDR2 YYEKEE (reference sequence). V lost 5 bases, J lost 6 bases, and 13 bases lay in between. The CDR3 here is CASRGVGLDTQYF. CDR3 nucleotide sequence: TGTGCCAGCAGGGGCGTGGGGTTGGATACGCAGTATTTT. The complete variable domain, with remaining parts taken from reference TRBV5-5 and TRBJ2-3, reads DAGVTQSPTHLIKTRGQQVTLRCSPISGHKSVSWYQQVLGQGPQFIFQYYEKEERGRGNFPDRFSARQFPNYSSELNVNALLLGDSALYLCASRGVGLDTQYFGPGTRLTVL.

V is TRBV7-9 and J is TRBJ2-5; no clear D. Per germline, CDR1 SEHNR and CDR2 FQNEAQ (reference sequence). The CDR3 totals 14 residues. Between the trimmed V and J ends, which lost 1 base and 7 bases, there was a span of 13 bases. The CDR3 protein is CASSLVNQVWTQYF. The CDR3, as DNA: TGTGCCAGCAGCTTAGTAAATCAGGTGTGGACCCAGTACTTC. Supplemented by reference TRBV7-9 and TRBJ2-5, the full variable domain reads DTGVSQNPRHKITKRGQNVTFRCDPISEHNRLYWYRQTLGQGPEFLTYFQNEAQLEKSRLLSDRFSAERPKGSFSTLEIQRTEQGDSAMYLCASSLVNQVWTQYFGPGTRLLVL.

In its sample, this clonotype was seen a few times. The chain is built from TRBV7-2 and TRBJ2-4; TRBD1 matches at 8 bases. CDR1 is SGHTA, CDR2 FQGNSA, per germline. J gave up 13 bases and V 5 bases, and 13 bases lay outside the gene matches. The CDR3 loop spans 14 amino acids. CDR3 protein: CASSGGTGGSEQYF. The CDR3 DNA reads TGTGCCAGCAGCGGTGGGACAGGTGGTAGTGAGCAGTACTTC.

This chain joins TRBV5-1 and TRBJ2-3, with 9 nucleotides matching TRBD2. The CDR3 sequence is 14 residues long. The J segment lost 3 bases and the V segment lost 7 bases, leaving 6 bases of the junction unmatched. Germline CDR1 and CDR2: SGHRS and YFSETQ. The chain's CDR3 is CASVSGRLTDTQYF. The CDR3 bases are TGCGCCAGCGTAAGCGGGAGGCTGACAGATACGCAGTATTTT.

V is TRBV12-5 and J is TRBJ1-2; unclear D gene. CDR1 and CDR2 (germline): LGHNT, FRNRAP. V shed 3 bases and J shed 6 bases, with 8 bases lying between them. There are 12 residues in the CDR3. The CDR3 nucleotides are TGTGCTAGTGGTTTAGGACTCGATGGCTACACCTTC. This encodes CASGLGLDGYTF.

Written as DNA, the CDR3 is TGTGCCAGCAGCGGGGGACAGGGCCGGACGAATGAGCAGTTCTTC. It specifies CASSGGQGRTNEQFF. The chain is built from TRBV7-8 and TRBJ2-1, with TRBD1 identical over 9 bases. V shed 5 bases, J shed 7 bases, and the junction held 9 bases outside the gene matches. The germline V gene has CDR1 SGHVS and CDR2 FQNEAQ. The length of the CDR3 is 15 residues.

On this clonotype: Sequence at one end of the junction differs from germline and may be a read error. The chain uses TRBV6-1 and TRBJ2-5; 10 nucleotides line up with TRBD2. The DNA end is a closer match to TRBJ2-7, so the J assignment may be wrong. CDR3 length: 13 residues. Per the germline V gene, CDR1 is MNHNS and CDR2 is SASEGT. Written as DNA, the CDR3 is TGTACCAGCGGTTGGACTAGCGGCTACGAGCAGTACTTC. The encoded protein is CTSGWTSGYEQYF.

This chain uses TRBV5-5 with TRBJ1-5; D might be TRBD1 (5 bases). V lost 2 bases and J lost 2, with 14 bases in between. Germline assignment: CDR1 SGHKS and CDR2 YYEKEE (reference sequence). This CDR3 has 16 amino acids. CDR3: CASSFSGVRGNQPQHF. CDR3 sequence (DNA): TGTGCCAGCAGCTTTTCGGGGGTTAGAGGCAATCAGCCCCAGCATTTT.

The V and J genes are TRBV7-2 and TRBJ2-5; the D gene is possibly TRBD1 (6 bases). The germline V gene has CDR1 SGHTA and CDR2 FQGNSA. Trimming removed 4 bases from V and 3 bases from J, with 12 bases in between. This CDR3 spans 14 amino acids. This CDR3 is CASSSTGYEETQYF. The CDR3 DNA reads as TGTGCCAGCAGCTCTACAGGGTACGAAGAGACCCAGTACTTC.

This clonotype was counted at least ten times. The chain links TRBV7-2 to TRBJ2-7; 7 bases map to TRBD1. Germline loops: CDR1 SGHTA, CDR2 FQGNSA. J gave up 2 bases and V 3 bases, and 4 bases lay outside the gene matches. The CDR3 totals 14 residues. The CDR3: CASSFTTGTYEQYF. DNA for the CDR3: TGTGCCAGCAGCTTTACGACAGGGACCTACGAGCAGTACTTC.